The entry below gives a single T cell receptor (beta chain) sequence along with its context. TCRdb's copy holds only in-frame clones and misses some; the assay was immunoSEQ multiplex PCR. This sample has around 240,000 clones; 85% to 90% occur once, and the top ten carry roughly 0.95%. The CDR3 has 13 amino acids. Germline CDR1 and CDR2: KGHDR and SFDVKD. V lost 8 bases to trimming and J lost 7 bases, with 13 bases between them. Recruits, aged roughly 18 to 90 years, lived in some 25 US areas. These data come from a study of blood T cell repertoires in COVID-19. The sequencing input was PBMCs or T cells enriched from blood (not recorded which). V is TRBV24-1 and J is TRBJ1-4; D is possibly TRBD1 (5 bases). The receptor's source is a man aged 50 to 59 who had been exposed to COVID-19. DNA of the CDR3: TGTGCCACCAATGCGGGGGTAGGTGAAAAACTGTTTTTT. Translation: CATNAGVGEKLFF.